Listed here are 5 T cell receptor beta chains from one sample, sequenced in a study of blood T cell repertoires in COVID-19. Sequenced by immunoSEQ multiplex PCR; TCRdb stores in-frame clones only, minus some. Here the sample spans about 200,000 clones, more than 75% being singletons. Material: peripheral blood. These receptors were obtained from a man older than 75 with acute or convalescent COVID-19.

V usage is TRBV5-1 and J usage is TRBJ1-1; TRBD1 aligns across 9 bases. This CDR3 region has 14 residues. The V gene end was trimmed by 1 base and the J gene end by 3 bases; junction bases not matched to a gene: 1. Looked up from germline, CDR1 is SGHRS and CDR2 is YFSETQ. CDR3 sequence (DNA): TGCGCCAGCAGCTTGAGGACAGGGGACACTGAAGCTTTCTTT. Protein: CASSLRTGDTEAFF. Looking up the rest from reference TRBV5-1 and TRBJ1-1 gives the full variable domain: KAGVTQTPRYLIKTRGQQVTLSCSPISGHRSVSWYQQTPGQGLQFLFEYFSETQRNKGNFPGRFSGRQFSNSRSEMNVSTLELGDSALYLCASSLRTGDTEAFFGQGTRLTVV.

This rearrangement joins TRBV19 to TRBJ2-3, with no clear D. The germline V gene has CDR1 LNHDA and CDR2 SQIVND (reference sequence). The CDR3 length is 14 residues. Trimming pared 5 bases from V and 0 bases from J, leaving 9 bases between. This CDR3 is CASSQSRSTDTQYF. CDR3 bases: TGTGCCAGTAGTCAGTCACGTAGCACAGATACGCAGTATTTT.

The chain carries TRBV11-3 and TRBJ2-5; 8 bases agree with TRBD2. Germline CDR1 is SGHNT and CDR2 is YENEEA. The V and J ends lost 0 bases and 5 bases, in that order; junction bases with no gene match: 5. This CDR3 region has 15 residues. The CDR3 sequence: CASSLEGRGGETQYF. The DNA for the CDR3 is TGTGCCAGCAGCTTAGAAGGTCGGGGGGGTGAGACCCAGTACTTC.

J is TRBJ2-3 and V is TRBV6-5; 10 positions agree with TRBD1. Germline CDR1 is MNHEY and CDR2 is SVGAGI. The CDR3 extends over 13 amino acids. Losses at the gene ends were 9 bases for V and 6 bases for J; bases not matched to a gene: 6. CDR3 amino acids: CASSRDRGDTQYF. For the CDR3, the DNA is TGTGCCAGTTCCCGGGACAGGGGCGATACGCAGTATTTT.

The chain joins TRBV6-5 to TRBJ1-1; 11 bases agree with TRBD1. The CDR3 runs 13 residues. V was clipped by 10 bases and J by 5 bases; unmatched bases: 6. Germline V lookup: CDR1 MNHEY, CDR2 SVGAGI. CDR3 nucleotide sequence: TGTGCCATTTCGGACAGGGGGCTTACTGAAGCTTTCTTT. Translated: CAISDRGLTEAFF.